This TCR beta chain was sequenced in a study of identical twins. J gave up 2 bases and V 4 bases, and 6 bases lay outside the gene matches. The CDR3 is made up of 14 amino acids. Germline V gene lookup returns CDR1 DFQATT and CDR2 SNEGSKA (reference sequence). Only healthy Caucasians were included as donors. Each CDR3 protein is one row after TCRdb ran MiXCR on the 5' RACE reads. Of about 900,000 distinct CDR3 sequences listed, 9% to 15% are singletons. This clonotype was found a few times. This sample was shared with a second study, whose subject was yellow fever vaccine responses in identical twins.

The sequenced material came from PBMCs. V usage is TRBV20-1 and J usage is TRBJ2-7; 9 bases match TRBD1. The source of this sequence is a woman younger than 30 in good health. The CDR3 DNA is TGCAGTGCTACGCGTGGGACAGGGACCTACGAGCAGTACTTC. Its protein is CSATRGTGTYEQYF.